The clone carrying this TCR beta chain was recorded once. Its antigen is not identified. This specimen belongs to a study of cytomegalovirus exposure and HLA in healthy donors. Broader study findings: The authors confirmed in vitro that three CMV-associated chains were specific for CMV antigens. The authors listed around 150 TCR beta chains as cytomegalovirus-associated. A later analysis found first-cohort TCR clusters tended to co-occur in the 110 or so validation repertoires.

Among the 120 subjects of the validation cohort, separate from the approximately 660-subject first cohort, were the donors. The CDR3 extends over 13 amino acids. Trimming took off 7 bases at V and 7 bases at J, with 14 bases between the two ends. Germline-derived CDR1 and CDR2 are LNHDA and SQIVND (reference sequence). Assay: immunoSEQ multiplex PCR; the TCRdb copy retains only in-frame clones and omits some. The table has 140,000 to 150,000 clones, about 94% seen once. The source is a man between 18 and 35 years old in good health and CMV-seropositive. The chain carries TRBV19 and TRBJ2-1; TRBD2 is a possible D gene (6 bases). Sequenced sample: PBMCs. Written as DNA, the CDR3 is TGTGCCAGTACCCTCGCGGGGTGGAATGAGCAGTTCTTC. It specifies CASTLAGWNEQFF.